Shown below are 2 T cell receptor beta chains from a single sample sequenced in a study of T cells after somatic rescue of genetic block. This table comes from immunoSEQ multiplex PCR, and its TCRdb copy is limited to in-frame clones, with some not included. The data hold almost 15,000 clones, with approximately 70% observed a single time. Sequencing was performed on peripheral blood mononuclear cells (PBMCs). These receptors were taken from a man aged 18 to 29.

This rearrangement joins TRBV9 to TRBJ2-3; D is possibly TRBD2 (5 bases). V was trimmed by 2 bases and J by 2 bases, leaving 18 bases between them. The V gene's germline CDR1 is SGDLS and CDR2 YYNGEE. The CDR3 runs 17 residues. CDR3 residues: CASSVLPDLRNTDTQYF. CDR3 nucleotide sequence: TGTGCCAGCAGCGTTCTTCCGGACTTACGAAACACAGATACGCAGTATTTT.

The rearrangement joins TRBV7-9 to TRBJ1-1; TRBD1 matches 7 bases. In germline, CDR1 is SEHNR, CDR2 FQNEAQ (reference sequence). The trim removed 5 bases at V and 0 bases at J, leaving 3 bases unmatched. CDR3 length equals 14 residues. The CDR3 protein is CASSLTGMNTEAFF. The CDR3 DNA reads as TGTGCCAGCAGCCTGACAGGGATGAACACTGAAGCTTTCTTT.